This T cell receptor beta chain was identified during a study of cytomegalovirus exposure and HLA in healthy donors. The study's findings and limits: Association of 15,000 to 20,000 TCR beta sequences with HLA alleles was found at 0.05 false discovery rate in a later analysis.

Researchers ran the PCR with 60 Vbeta and 13 Jbeta primers. The protocol was immunoSEQ multiplex PCR, while the TCRdb copy is restricted to in-frame clones and leaves out a portion. In the table there are about 140,000 clones, approximately 57% of which are singletons. Germline CDR1 reads SEHNR; CDR2 reads FQNEAQ (reference sequence). The CDR3 loop spans 13 amino acids. Comments on this clone: The antigen is unknown. One end of the junction does not line up with germline, which may come from a read error.

The source is a male donor in good health and CMV-seronegative. This chain connects TRBV7-9 to TRBJ1-1; TRBD1 is a possible D gene (5 bases). Sequences were obtained from PBMCs. In nucleotides, the CDR3 is TGTTCCAGCAGCCCGAAAGGGGACACTGAAGCTTTCTTT. It encodes CSSSPKGDTEAFF. Variable domain in full (rest from reference TRBV7-9 and TRBJ1-1): DTGVSQNPRHKITKRGQNVTFRCDPISEHNRLYWYRQTLGQGPEFLTYFQNEAQLEKSRLLSDRFSAERPKGSFSTLEIQRTEQGDSAMYLCSSSPKGDTEAFFGQGTRLTVV.